Presented here are 5 T cell receptor beta chains from one specimen sequenced in a study of Ad26.COV2.S vaccination and SARS-CoV-2 variants. Treatment denoted: 15 to 20 received Ad26.COV2.S at low or high dose, single or two shots; several received placebo; per-sample allocation not given. Samples were taken on day 63 after the first vaccine or placebo injection. Some clones are missing from TCRdb's copy, which holds only in-frame ones; the method was immunoSEQ multiplex PCR. Of around 270,000 clones in the sample, about 83% are singletons; the top ten hold just under 3%. Sequenced here: peripheral blood, sampled in a trial of Ad26.COV2.S vaccine versus placebo. The source of these receptors is a person aged 18-60 years who received the Ad26.COV2.S COVID-19 vaccine or a placebo.

V gene TRBV30 combines with J gene TRBJ1-6; possible D gene TRBD1, 6 bases. The ends were cut back, 6 bases at V and 5 bases at J, with 11 bases in the middle. CDR3 length: 13 residues. From germline, CDR1 is GTSNPN and CDR2 SVGIG (reference sequence). As DNA, the CDR3 is TGTGCCTGCCCGGGACAAAATAATTCACCCCTCCACTTT. It specifies CACPGQNNSPLHF. Variable domain in full (rest from reference TRBV30 and TRBJ1-6): SQTIHQWPATLVQPVGSPLSLECTVEGTSNPNLYWYRQAAGRGLQLLFYSVGIGQISSEVPQNLSASRPQDRQFILSSKKLLLSDSGFYLCACPGQNNSPLHFGNGTRLTVT.

J is TRBJ1-1 and V is TRBV6-5, with a tentative D call TRBD1 (6 bases). Trimming took 3 bases from V and 4 from J, leaving 9 bases between them. CDR1 and CDR2 from the germline V gene are MNHEY and SVGAGI. This CDR3 has 13 amino acids. CDR3 DNA: TGTGCCAGCAGTTATAGGGGGGGCACTGAAGCTTTCTTT. This translates into CASSYRGGTEAFF.

The chain is built from TRBV5-4 and TRBJ2-2; either TRBD1 or TRBD2 may supply D (7 bases each). CDR3 length: 16 residues. With 2 bases removed from V and 5 bases from J, the gap between germline ends came to 16 bases. Germline CDR1 is SGHNT and CDR2 is YYREEE (reference sequence). The CDR3 DNA sequence: TGTGCCAGCAGCTTAGGGGGCGGGAGAGGAACCGGGGAGCTGTTTTTT. Protein: CASSLGGGRGTGELFF. Complete variable domain (other parts from reference TRBV5-4 and TRBJ2-2): ETGVTQSPTHLIKTRGQQVTLRCSSQSGHNTVSWYQQALGQGPQFIFQYYREEENGRGNFPPRFSGLQFPNYSSELNVNALELDDSALYLCASSLGGGRGTGELFFGEGSRLTVL.

This clone was seen a single time. The V call is TRBV7-9, the J call TRBJ1-1, with D maybe TRBD1 (5 bases). The V and J ends lost 2 bases and 10 bases respectively, with 11 bases between them. Germline V lookup: CDR1 SEHNR, CDR2 FQNEAQ (reference sequence). The CDR3 loop spans 12 amino acids. The DNA of the CDR3 is TGTGCCAGCAGCTTACAGGGATTTGGAGCTTTCTTT. Translation: CASSLQGFGAFF.

This clone was observed a single time. V and J are TRBV6-2 or TRBV6-3 and TRBJ2-3; 9 bases are a match to TRBD2. This CDR3 has 16 amino acids. Germline V CDR1 and CDR2: MNHEY, SVGEGT. V trimming: 0 bases; J trimming: 5 bases; junction bases outside the gene matches: 6. Here the CDR3 DNA reads TGTGCCAGCAGTTACTCGAGTGTAGCGGGAGAAGATACGCAGTATTTT. Translation: CASSYSSVAGEDTQYF.